These 13 T cell receptor beta chains originate from one sample sequenced in a study of T cell changes during pregnancy in multiple sclerosis. Method: immunoSEQ multiplex PCR; TCRdb's copy keeps in-frame clones and lacks some. The data show around 33,000 clones, roughly 90% seen once. Sequencing was performed on CD4+ T cells from peripheral blood mononuclear cells, taken in the third trimester of pregnancy. These receptors all come from a female donor in good health, enrolled as a control in a pregnancy study.

V is TRBV6-5 and J is TRBJ2-7, with 9 bases identical to TRBD1. Germline CDR1 and CDR2: MNHEY and SVGAGI. This CDR3 comprises 15 residues. J lost 4 bases, V lost 2 bases, and 6 bases had no gene match. Here the CDR3 DNA reads TGTGCCAGCAGTTACCTACTGACAGGGGGGTACGAGCAGTACTTC. Translating it yields CASSYLLTGGYEQYF.

The rearrangement links TRBV11-2 to TRBJ1-1; D call uncertain. The germline V and J ends were trimmed by 0 bases and 5 bases, with 4 bases remaining between them. Per the germline V gene, CDR1 is SGHAT and CDR2 is FQNNGV. There are 12 residues in the CDR3. Here the CDR3 reads CASSLDRTEAFF. In DNA, the CDR3 is TGTGCCAGCAGCTTAGATCGGACTGAAGCTTTCTTT.

The V and J genes are TRBV19 and TRBJ2-7, with 12 bases identical to TRBD2. V gave up 9 bases and J gave up 5 bases; unmatched junction bases: 11. Looked up from germline, CDR1 is LNHDA and CDR2 is SQIVND (reference sequence). CDR3 size: 15 residues. CDR3 in DNA: TGTGCCAGCGCAAAATTACTAGCGGGAGGCCACGAGCAGTACTTC. Its translation: CASAKLLAGGHEQYF.

This clone has a single count. The CDR3 nucleotides read TGTGCCAGCAGTTCAGGGGGCAGTACCTACGAGCAGTACTTC. Translating gives CASSSGGSTYEQYF. The genes are TRBV27 and TRBJ2-7, with 8 bases fitting TRBD1. Germline V gene sequence: CDR1 MNHEY, CDR2 SMNVEV (reference sequence). The CDR3 consists of 14 residues. V lost 4 bases and J lost 2; bases outside the gene matches: 4.

The V and J genes are TRBV25-1 and TRBJ1-1; D ambiguous. The CDR3 is made up of 13 amino acids. V was shortened by 4 bases and J by 0 bases, with 6 bases between the two germline ends. Per the germline V gene, CDR1 is MGHDK and CDR2 is SYGVNS. CDR3 sequence reads: CASSVTVNTEAFF. In DNA form, the CDR3 reads TGTGCCAGCAGTGTAACAGTGAACACTGAAGCTTTCTTT.

V is TRBV7-9 and J is TRBJ2-7; 7 nucleotides agree with TRBD1. V shed 5 bases, J shed 2 bases, and the junction held 9 bases outside the gene matches. The germline V gene has CDR1 SEHNR and CDR2 FQNEAQ (reference sequence). CDR3 length equals 15 residues. The CDR3 DNA reads as TGTGCCAGCAGCCCATCGGGACAGTGGGCCTACGAGCAGTACTTC. Translating it yields CASSPSGQWAYEQYF.

The chain combines TRBV30 with TRBJ1-2, with D perhaps TRBD1 (6 bases). Germline-derived CDR1 and CDR2 are GTSNPN and SVGIG (reference sequence). The CDR3 consists of 11 residues. Trimming stripped 5 bases from V and 8 bases from J, with 12 bases between. CDR3 DNA sequence: TGTGCCTGGGACAGGAACCTGGGCTACACCTTC. This translates into CAWDRNLGYTF.

This clone showed up just once. The J gene is TRBJ1-2, the V gene TRBV5-6; D ambiguous. This CDR3 contains 12 residues. V was cut by 4 bases and J by 4 bases, with 8 bases left in between. CDR1 and CDR2 from the germline V gene are SGHDT and YYEEEE. The CDR3 spells CASSQEGYGYTF. The CDR3 DNA is TGTGCCAGCAGCCAAGAGGGCTATGGCTACACCTTC.

The chain couples TRBV27 to TRBJ2-5; TRBD1 matches 7 bases. The CDR3 spans 14 residues. Germline-derived CDR1 and CDR2 are MNHEY and SMNVEV (reference sequence). After removal of 5 bases from V and 2 bases from J, the junction contained 5 bases not matched to a gene. The CDR3 protein is CASSPSDRQETQYF. In DNA form, the CDR3 reads TGTGCCAGCAGTCCATCGGACAGGCAAGAGACCCAGTACTTC.

The rearrangement joins TRBV10-1 to TRBJ2-5; 12 bases agree with TRBD2. The germline CDR1 and CDR2 sequences are WNHNN and SYGVQD (reference sequence). Germline trimming cut 6 bases from V and 0 bases from J; bases unmatched to any gene: 5. This CDR3 has 16 amino acids. In DNA, the CDR3 is TGCGCCAGCAGCCCTGGGACTAGCGGGTACCAAGAGACCCAGTACTTC. Protein: CASSPGTSGYQETQYF.

Only one count was recorded for this clone. J is TRBJ2-5 and V is TRBV19; no firm D call. There are 14 residues in the CDR3. Trimming pared 3 bases from V and 4 bases from J, leaving 12 bases between. Looked up from germline, CDR1 is LNHDA and CDR2 is SQIVND (reference sequence). The CDR3 reads CASSMRPIGETQYF. The CDR3 DNA is TGTGCCAGTAGTATGCGGCCGATCGGAGAGACCCAGTACTTC.

J is TRBJ1-1 and V is TRBV7-2; 8 nucleotides match TRBD1. CDR3 size: 14 residues. Germline V gives CDR1 SGHTA, CDR2 FQGNSA. J gave up 5 bases and V 4 bases, and 6 bases lay outside the gene matches. The CDR3 DNA reads as TGTGCCAGCAGCTCTTTCCAGGGGGCGACTGAAGCTTTCTTT. It is translated as CASSSFQGATEAFF. Based on the CDR3 plus reference TRBV7-2 and TRBJ1-1, the full variable domain is GAGVSQSPSNKVTEKGKDVELRCDPISGHTALYWYRQSLGQGLEFLIYFQGNSAPDKSGLPSDRFSAERTGGSVSTLTIQRTQQEDSAVYLCASSSFQGATEAFFGQGTRLTVV.

This chain uses TRBV6-5 with TRBJ2-7, with 9 positions matching TRBD1. J gave up 5 bases and V 5 bases, and 7 bases lay outside the gene matches. CDR1 and CDR2 (germline): MNHEY, SVGAGI. CDR3 length equals 14 residues. CDR3 loop: CASSPGTGRDEQYF. CDR3 sequence (DNA): TGTGCCAGCAGTCCTGGGACAGGGCGCGACGAGCAGTACTTC.